This T cell receptor (beta chain) comes out of a study of OX40 agonist ivuxolimab in advanced cancers. At the level of the study: Enrolled patients in dose escalation had cancers that were hepatocellular carcinoma, melanoma, renal cell or head and neck cancer.

The CDR3 is 14 residues long. V gave up 0 bases and J gave up 1 base, with 9 bases separating them. Per the germline V gene, CDR1 is GTSNPN and CDR2 is SVGIG (reference sequence). For this clone: Its antigen is unknown.

General observations from the study: Within 6 weeks, CD4+ and CD8+ blood T cells expanded clonally at 0.1 to 3.0 mg/kg. What antigens the expanded peripheral T cells recognized was never established.

Blood sampling took place at baseline, cycle 4 day 1, and cycle 7 day 1. Libraries were prepared by immunoSEQ multiplex PCR; TCRdb keeps only in-frame clonotypes and omits some of them. The table lists approximately 70,000 clones, 65% to 90% of them singletons, with more than 1.4% in the top ten. Sequencing used CD4+ or CD8+ T cells sorted from blood, obtained in a trial of the OX40 agonist ivuxolimab. The gene calls are TRBV30 and TRBJ1-1, with D unresolved. The sequence came from an adult with an advanced solid tumor such as melanoma, head and neck, liver or kidney cancer. The CDR3 DNA reads as TGTGCCTGGAGTGTAAGGGCGGAGAACACTGAAGCTTTCTTT. This sequence encodes CAWSVRAENTEAFF.